Below are 25 T cell receptor beta chains sequenced from a single sample in a study of PD-1 blockade in classical Hodgkin lymphoma. Patients all relapsed after autologous stem cell transplantation, and there was variation in brentuximab vedotin exposure. Assay: immunoSEQ multiplex PCR; the TCRdb copy retains only in-frame clones and omits some. The data show about 15,000 clones, roughly 84% seen once. The material sequenced was peripheral blood mononuclear cells (PBMCs), taken before the second cycle of nivolumab. Receptor source: a human donor with classical Hodgkin lymphoma.

This clone was observed a handful of times. V is TRBV2 and J is TRBJ1-2; TRBD1 matches at 8 bases. The CDR3 consists of 15 residues. V trimming: 4 bases; J trimming: 2 bases; junction bases outside the gene matches: 6. Germline loops: CDR1 SNHLY, CDR2 FYNNEI. This CDR3 reads CASSGWTGFNYGYTF. CDR3 coding DNA: TGTGCCAGCAGTGGCTGGACAGGGTTCAACTATGGCTACACCTTC.

The chain uses TRBV19 and TRBJ1-2; D gene ambiguous. Germline CDR1 reads LNHDA; CDR2 reads SQIVND (reference sequence). This CDR3 is built from 13 residues. V was clipped by 5 bases and J by 6 bases, with 13 bases between them. The CDR3 loop is CASSQSITNGYTF. DNA for the CDR3: TGTGCCAGTAGTCAATCGATAACTAATGGCTACACCTTC. The full variable domain, completed using reference TRBV19 and TRBJ1-2, is DGGITQSPKYLFRKEGQNVTLSCEQNLNHDAMYWYRQDPGQGLRLIYYSQIVNDFQKGDIAEGYSVSREKKESFPLTVTSAQKNPTAFYLCASSQSITNGYTFGSGTRLTVV.

J is TRBJ2-5 and V is TRBV5-4; D is uncertain. CDR3 length: 14 amino acids. V lost 5 bases to trimming and J lost 4 bases, with 15 bases between them. Germline V gives CDR1 SGHNT, CDR2 YYREEE (reference sequence). This chain's CDR3 is CASRLMGNGETQYF. In DNA form, the CDR3 reads TGTGCCAGCAGGTTGATGGGGAATGGAGAGACCCAGTACTTC. Filled out from reference TRBV5-4 and TRBJ2-5, the complete variable domain reads ETGVTQSPTHLIKTRGQQVTLRCSSQSGHNTVSWYQQALGQGPQFIFQYYREEENGRGNFPPRFSGLQFPNYSSELNVNALELDDSALYLCASRLMGNGETQYFGPGTRLLVL.

J is TRBJ2-3 and V is TRBV7-2; D is unclear. The CDR3 runs 14 residues. From germline, CDR1 is SGHTA and CDR2 FQGNSA. The ends were cut back, 5 bases at V and 2 bases at J, with 11 bases in the middle. The CDR3 protein is CASSHGPNTDTQYF. The CDR3 DNA follows: TGTGCCAGCAGCCACGGACCCAACACAGATACGCAGTATTTT.

The chain joins TRBV6-1 to TRBJ2-1; D possibly matches TRBD1 or TRBD2 (7 bases each). Germline CDR1 MNHNS, CDR2 SASEGT. The CDR3 has 13 amino acids. Deletions cut 4 bases from V and 9 bases from J, with 13 bases between. CDR3 coding DNA: TGTGCCAGCAGTGTAACAGGGGAGGGTGAGCAGTTCTTC. Protein product: CASSVTGEGEQFF.

This chain joins TRBV5-1 and TRBJ1-1; no firm D call. The germline CDR1 and CDR2 sequences are SGHRS and YFSETQ. CDR3 size: 15 residues. Trimming removed 4 bases from V and 6 bases from J, with 19 bases in between. The CDR3 DNA sequence: TGCGCCAGCAGCGCAGGTGGGGTGGGCAACGCTGAAGCTTTCTTT. Its translation is CASSAGGVGNAEAFF.

To note about this clone: At one end, the junction sequence differs from germline, possibly due to a read error. The chain uses TRBV30 and TRBJ2-3; TRBD1 matches 9 bases. The germline gives CDR1 GTSNPN, CDR2 SVGIG (reference sequence). This CDR3 is built from 12 residues. CDR3 loop: CAWSFGTGFESF. The CDR3 nucleotides are TGTGCCTGGAGTTTCGGGACAGGGTTTGAATCCTTT.

This clone was counted between two and nine times. V gene TRBV27 combines with J gene TRBJ2-5; D unclear. Germline V lookup: CDR1 MNHEY, CDR2 SMNVEV (reference sequence). The CDR3 length is 13 residues. The ends were cut back, 3 bases at V and 5 bases at J, with 10 bases in the middle. This CDR3 reads CASSLGSPETQYF. CDR3 nucleotide sequence: TGTGCCAGCAGTTTGGGTTCTCCTGAGACCCAGTACTTC.

The V and J genes are TRBV19 and TRBJ2-3, with TRBD2 matching over 12 bases. Germline CDR1 reads LNHDA; CDR2 reads SQIVND (reference sequence). Trimming cost V 5 bases and J 1 base; bases outside gene matches: 19. The CDR3 has 21 amino acids. CDR3 sequence reads: CASSPSGRALIGWSGTDTQYF. CDR3 nucleotide sequence: TGTGCCAGTAGTCCTAGCGGGAGGGCTCTTATCGGGTGGTCAGGCACAGATACGCAGTATTTT.

The genes are TRBV10-3 and TRBJ2-7; D is unclear. The CDR3 runs 15 residues. The V gene lost 2 bases and the J gene lost 0 bases, with 11 bases spanning the gap. From germline, CDR1 is ENHRY and CDR2 SYGVKD. The CDR3, as DNA: TGTGCCATCAGTGAGAAAGGTCAAAGCTCCTACGAGCAGTACTTC. It translates to CAISEKGQSSYEQYF.

Turning to this clone: At one of its ends the junction is not consistent with the germline gene, which may arise from a read error. CDR3 loop: CANPPRSGRGQVTQYF. In nucleotides, the CDR3 is TGCGCCAATCCCCCGAGATCAGGCAGGGGTCAAGTGACCCAGTACTTC. The rearrangement links TRBV10-1 to TRBJ2-5; tentative D call: TRBD1 (6 bases). CDR1 and CDR2 (germline): WNHNN, SYGVQD (reference sequence). The CDR3 length is 16 residues.

The chain recombines TRBV5-1 with TRBJ1-4; 9 positions match TRBD1. The J segment lost 7 bases and the V segment lost 4 bases, leaving 8 bases of the junction unmatched. CDR3 size: 15 residues. The germline CDR1 and CDR2 sequences are SGHRS and YFSETQ. Written as DNA, the CDR3 is TGCGCCAGCAGCCCCCGGGACAGGGCTGGTGAAAAACTGTTTTTT. It yields the protein CASSPRDRAGEKLFF.

V is TRBV4-1 and J is TRBJ1-4; possibly TRBD1 for D (5 bases). From germline, CDR1 is MGHRA and CDR2 YSYEKL. Trimming cost V 0 bases and J 3 bases, with 17 bases left between them. The CDR3 has 18 amino acids. CDR3 DNA: TGCGCCAGCAGCCAAGATACGGAGTCGACAGCGGCTAATGAAAAACTGTTTTTT. It yields the protein CASSQDTESTAANEKLFF.

The rearrangement links TRBV29-1 to TRBJ1-4; D is unclear. Germline assignment: CDR1 SQVTM and CDR2 ANQGSEA. This CDR3 spans 12 amino acids. Deletions cut 7 bases from V and 6 bases from J, with 12 bases between. The chain's CDR3 is CSARTGDEKLFF. DNA for the CDR3: TGCAGCGCCAGAACTGGGGATGAAAAACTGTTTTTT.

The chain uses TRBV28 and TRBJ2-3; possibly TRBD1 for D (6 bases). Trimming removed 3 bases from V and 4 bases from J, with 20 bases in between. The length of the CDR3 is 17 residues. Germline assignment: CDR1 MDHEN and CDR2 SYDVKM. CDR3 sequence reads: CASSFWGHDLRPDTQYF. The DNA of the CDR3 is TGTGCCAGCAGTTTCTGGGGGCACGACCTGCGCCCAGATACGCAGTATTTT.

This sequence joins TRBV28 and TRBJ1-2; D unclear. V lost 8 bases and J 2 bases, leaving 15 bases between the germline ends. The CDR3 is 14 residues long. Per the germline V gene, CDR1 is MDHEN and CDR2 is SYDVKM. CDR3: CASRVDGRNYGYTF. CDR3 coding DNA: TGTGCCAGCCGAGTCGATGGCCGGAACTATGGCTACACCTTC.

V gene TRBV30 combines with J gene TRBJ2-5; D possibly corresponds to TRBD1 (6 bases). Trimming shortened V by 6 bases and J by 1 base, and 18 bases separated the two germline ends. CDR1 and CDR2 (germline): GTSNPN, SVGIG (reference sequence). The CDR3 totals 15 residues. The CDR3 region has the DNA TGTGCCTGCCAGGGAAAGGGGGTGGCCCAAGAGACCCAGTACTTC. It yields the protein CACQGKGVAQETQYF.

The CDR3 DNA reads TGTGCCAGCAGCGGAACTAGCGGGGGGCCATCGGACACCGGGGAGCTGTTTTTT. This gives the protein CASSGTSGGPSDTGELFF. The rearrangement uses TRBV11-2 and TRBJ2-2; 12 nucleotides line up with TRBD2. Trimming removed 5 bases from V and 3 bases from J; junction bases left unmatched: 10. CDR3 length: 18 amino acids. Germline V gene lookup returns CDR1 SGHAT and CDR2 FQNNGV.

This chain joins TRBV6-5 and TRBJ2-3; TRBD2 might be the D (6 bases). Germline V gives CDR1 MNHEY, CDR2 SVGAGI. The CDR3 is 13 residues long. Trimming took off 6 bases at V and 3 bases at J, with 10 bases between the two ends. The CDR3 DNA is TGTGCCAGCAGCTGGAGGGGTACAGATACGCAGTATTTT. As protein: CASSWRGTDTQYF.

V usage is TRBV5-6 and J usage is TRBJ1-5; D unresolved. V was cut by 3 bases and J by 1 base, with 8 bases left in between. Per germline, CDR1 SGHDT and CDR2 YYEEEE. CDR3 length: 14 amino acids. This CDR3 reads CASSSIGSNQPQHF. The CDR3 nucleotides read TGTGCCAGCAGCTCCATTGGGAGCAATCAGCCCCAGCATTTT.

V and J are TRBV28 and TRBJ1-4; D not resolved. The germline V gene has CDR1 MDHEN and CDR2 SYDVKM. The length of the CDR3 is 14 residues. Deletions cut 6 bases from V and 8 bases from J, with 16 bases between. CDR3 sequence: CASRPGLSGEKLFF. In DNA, the CDR3 is TGTGCCAGCAGACCGGGCCTCAGTGGGGAAAAACTGTTTTTT.

The chain has TRBV5-5 and TRBJ2-7; 10 bases line up with TRBD2. Germline V gene lookup returns CDR1 SGHKS and CDR2 YYEKEE (reference sequence). The CDR3 is made up of 15 amino acids. Germline trimming cut 3 bases from V and 3 bases from J; bases unmatched to any gene: 6. CDR3 bases: TGTGCCAGCAGCTCTAGCGGGAGTGCCCTCTACGAGCAGTACTTC. Protein sequence: CASSSSGSALYEQYF.

The rearrangement links TRBV7-3 to TRBJ2-3; 14 bases line up with TRBD2. The germline gives CDR1 SGHTA, CDR2 FQGTGA. V was clipped by 1 base and J by 3 bases; unmatched bases: 0. CDR3 length: 16 amino acids. The CDR3 protein is CASSLRLAGGTDTQYF. The CDR3 DNA reads as TGTGCCAGCAGCTTAAGACTAGCGGGGGGGACAGATACGCAGTATTTT.

This CDR3 is CASSSLGGRGDTQYF. The CDR3 DNA is TGTGCCAGCAGTTCTCTCGGGGGGAGAGGGGATACGCAGTATTTT. The chain is built from TRBV4-2 and TRBJ2-3; TRBD2 aligns across 7 bases. This CDR3 has 15 residues. Germline lookup yields CDR1 LGHNA and CDR2 YNFKEQ. The J segment lost 6 bases and the V segment lost 6 bases, leaving 12 bases of the junction unmatched.

V is TRBV28 and J is TRBJ2-7, with a weak D call TRBD2 (5 bases). This CDR3 contains 14 residues. The germline V and J ends were trimmed by 6 bases and 3 bases, with 15 bases remaining between them. Germline CDR1 MDHEN, CDR2 SYDVKM. CDR3 sequence: CASSALEESYEQYF. CDR3 bases: TGTGCCAGCAGCGCGTTGGAGGAGAGCTACGAGCAGTACTTC.